This T cell receptor (beta chain) was retrieved from a study of blood T cell repertoires in COVID-19. As for the study in general: The origin of the acute and convalescent COVID-19 samples was the United States, Italy and Spain. The analysed material was cDNA or gDNA that came from T cells, B-cell-depleted T cells, or PBMCs.

Germline loops: CDR1 KGHSH, CDR2 LQKENI. The CDR3 is 16 residues long. V was trimmed by 5 bases and J by 7 bases, leaving 21 bases between them. Profiled with immunoSEQ multiplex PCR; TCRdb holds only in-frame clones, not every one. The profile shows roughly 230,000 clones, approximately 83% of them singletons. The chain uses TRBV18 and TRBJ2-1; D is perhaps TRBD2 (7 bases). Sequencing was done on a sample of peripheral blood. This TCR came from a woman in her forties or fifties with acute or convalescent COVID-19. The DNA for the CDR3 is TGTGCCAGCTCATCCGGGACTATTCCAGGGGCGAATGAGCAGTTCTTC. Translation: CASSSGTIPGANEQFF.